This passage covers 19 T cell receptor beta chains from one sample sequenced in a study of T cells in Graves' hyperthyroidism and ophthalmopathy. Amplification of TCR beta CDR3 regions used RNA as the template. During a first-round RT-PCR of the TCR CDR3, the HTBI primer set was used. TCRdb re-called the multiplex PCR reads through MiXCR, storing one row per CDR3 protein. The sample lists roughly 560,000 distinct CDR3 sequences; around 15% were seen once. The sample taken for sequencing was blood. These receptors were taken from a woman in her 40s with Graves' ophthalmopathy.

CDR3 nucleotide sequence: TGTGCCAGCAGTTTCACGACTAGCGGAGAGACCCAGTACTTC. It encodes CASSFTTSGETQYF. The V and J genes are TRBV12-3 or TRBV12-4 and TRBJ2-5, with TRBD2 identical over 9 bases. The V segment lost 3 bases and the J segment 4 bases; nucleotides outside the gene matches: 3. The CDR3 runs to 14 residues.

This clonotype appeared many times. The chain carries TRBV6-2 or TRBV6-3 and TRBJ2-5; 11 bases fit TRBD2. Germline assignment: CDR1 MNHEY and CDR2 SVGEGT. The CDR3 consists of 15 residues. Trimming removed 5 bases from V and 6 bases from J; junction bases left unmatched: 8. In nucleotides, the CDR3 is TGTGCCAGCAGTGTCCCGACTAGCGGGGAGCAGACCCAGTACTTC. Protein product: CASSVPTSGEQTQYF.

There are many counts of this clonotype. This chain joins TRBV20-1 and TRBJ1-1; D is uncertain. V gave up 2 bases and J gave up 0 bases, with 10 bases separating them. Germline V CDR1 and CDR2: DFQATT, SNEGSKA (reference sequence). This CDR3 contains 14 residues. In DNA form, the CDR3 reads TGCAGTGCTAGAATGGACTCTATGAACACTGAAGCTTTCTTT. Its protein is CSARMDSMNTEAFF.

This clonotype turned up a few times. The rearrangement joins TRBV5-1 to TRBJ2-4; D might be TRBD1 (5 bases). CDR3 size: 13 residues. CDR1 SGHRS and CDR2 YFSETQ come from the germline V gene. V gave up 2 bases and J gave up 8 bases, with 11 bases separating them. CDR3 DNA: TGCGCCAGCAGCTTAGATAGGGGTGACATTCAGTACTTC. Translated, it gives CASSLDRGDIQYF.

Details on this clonotype: It may be a read error: a sequence one base away is much more abundant. The genes are TRBV7-3 and TRBJ2-7; D is possibly TRBD2 (7 bases). Per the germline V gene, CDR1 is SGHTA and CDR2 is FQGTGA. V lost 5 bases and J 4 bases, leaving 21 bases between the germline ends. The CDR3 runs 16 residues. CDR3 DNA sequence: TGTGCCAGCAGCCCAAACGGACTAGGGGGAACATACGAGCAGTACTTC. The encoded protein is CASSPNGLGGTYEQYF.

This clonotype was seen ten or more times. The CDR3: CASSYGPQPQHF. The CDR3 bases are TGTGCCAGCAGTTACGGGCCGCAGCCCCAGCATTTT. J is TRBJ1-5 and V is TRBV6-2 or TRBV6-3; D call uncertain. Deletions cut 2 bases from V and 7 bases from J, with 6 bases between. Per germline, CDR1 MNHEY and CDR2 SVGEGT. The CDR3 spans 12 residues.

Points on this clonotype: Mismatch with germline at one junction end may stem from a read error. The chain employs TRBV7-3 and TRBJ2-7; D call uncertain. This CDR3 has 16 residues. The germline gives CDR1 SGHTA, CDR2 FQGTGA. The CDR3 DNA follows: TGTGCCAGCAGTTTAAAGTCTTTTCACTTCTCCTACGAGCAGTACTTC. Its translation: CASSLKSFHFSYEQYF.

In its sample, this clonotype was seen a few times. The chain couples TRBV20-1 to TRBJ1-2, with 7 bases that match TRBD1. Germline V gene lookup returns CDR1 DFQATT and CDR2 SNEGSKA (reference sequence). The V and J ends lost 6 bases and 3 bases, in that order; junction bases with no gene match: 7. The CDR3 extends over 13 amino acids. The CDR3 loop reads CSAKDRVDYGYTF. The CDR3 region has the DNA TGCAGTGCCAAAGACAGGGTGGACTATGGCTACACCTTC.

This clonotype was found many times. The chain uses TRBV10-3 and TRBJ2-5; TRBD1 matches at 9 bases. The CDR3 has 13 residues. The trim removed 6 bases at V and 1 base at J, leaving 0 bases unmatched. The V gene's germline CDR1 is ENHRY and CDR2 SYGVKD. The CDR3 region is CAIRQGAQETQYF. CDR3 sequence (DNA): TGTGCCATCAGACAGGGGGCCCAAGAGACCCAGTACTTC.

This chain joins TRBV28 and TRBJ2-2; TRBD1 matches 7 bases. The CDR3 extends over 16 amino acids. From germline, CDR1 is MDHEN and CDR2 SYDVKM. J was trimmed by 2 bases and V by 2 bases; bases with no gene match: 5. CDR3 bases: TGTGCCAGCAGTTTACCACAGGGGTTAAACACCGGGGAGCTGTTTTTT. This gives the protein CASSLPQGLNTGELFF.

This clonotype was observed at least ten times. The J gene is TRBJ1-5, the V gene TRBV7-8; D is uncertain. This CDR3 is 14 amino acids long. The V gene's germline CDR1 is SGHVS and CDR2 FQNEAQ. V lost 3 bases and J 2 bases, leaving 8 bases between the germline ends. The CDR3 is CASSLREGNQPQHF. The DNA for the CDR3 is TGTGCCAGCAGCTTGAGGGAGGGCAATCAGCCCCAGCATTTT.

This clonotype has at least ten counts. This chain links TRBV4-3 with TRBJ1-2; 8 nucleotides align to TRBD1. Germline V gene data show CDR1 as LGHNA and CDR2 as YSLEER. The junction had 11 bases not matched to a gene; V was cut back by 0 bases and J by 8 bases. The CDR3 runs to 16 residues. The CDR3 DNA is TGCGCCAGCAGCCAAGATGCGGGAGACAGGGGAGGGGGCTACACCTTC. This sequence encodes CASSQDAGDRGGGYTF.

The chain couples TRBV18 to TRBJ2-4; 8 positions match TRBD2. Trimming took 0 bases from V and 6 from J; bases not matched to a gene: 4. CDR3 size: 15 residues. Germline CDR1 is KGHSH and CDR2 is LQKENI. DNA of the CDR3: TGTGCCAGCTCACCACCGTCAGCGGGAGTAAACATTCAGTACTTC. It is translated as CASSPPSAGVNIQYF.

This clonotype was seen a handful of times. The CDR3 DNA sequence: TGTGCCAGCAGACAGTCCATGAACACTGAAGCTTTCTTT. It yields the protein CASRQSMNTEAFF. The chain links TRBV2 to TRBJ1-1; D gene ambiguous. Trimming stripped 6 bases from V and 0 bases from J, with 8 bases between. Per the germline V gene, CDR1 is SNHLY and CDR2 is FYNNEI. The CDR3 spans 13 residues. The full variable domain, rest sourced from reference TRBV2 and TRBJ1-1, is EPEVTQTPSHQVTQMGQEVILRCVPISNHLYFYWYRQILGQKVEFLVSFYNNEISEKSEIFDDQFSVERPDGSNFTLKIRSTKLEDSAMYFCASRQSMNTEAFFGQGTRLTVV.

The sample holds many counts of this clonotype. The chain has TRBV13 and TRBJ1-1; TRBD1 agrees at 7 bases. With 5 bases clipped from V and 10 bases from J, the junction kept 4 bases outside the gene matches. CDR1 and CDR2 (germline): PRHDT, FYEKMQ (reference sequence). The CDR3 has 11 amino acids. CDR3 in DNA: TGTGCCAGCAGCCCGACAGGGACAGCTTTCTTT. It encodes CASSPTGTAFF.

This clonotype was detected many times. The chain carries TRBV7-2 and TRBJ1-1, with a tentative D call TRBD1 (6 bases). V was trimmed by 7 bases and J by 4 bases, leaving 16 bases between them. The CDR3 sequence is 14 residues long. Germline V lookup: CDR1 SGHTA, CDR2 FQGNSA. CDR3 sequence: CASTYGGLSTEAFF. CDR3 DNA sequence: TGTGCCAGCACCTACGGGGGCCTTTCCACTGAAGCTTTCTTT.

This clonotype was seen ten or more times. The chain carries TRBV12-3 or TRBV12-4 and TRBJ1-1, with D unclear. Trimming left V 7 bases short and J 0 bases short, with 12 bases between. CDR3 size: 14 residues. The CDR3: CASTEAFMNTEAFF. The CDR3 DNA reads TGTGCCAGCACCGAGGCATTCATGAACACTGAAGCTTTCTTT.

J is TRBJ1-5 and V is TRBV12-3 or TRBV12-4; D remains ambiguous. Deletions cut 5 bases from V and 7 bases from J, with 12 bases between. There are 13 residues in the CDR3. The CDR3, as DNA: TGTGCCAGCAGTCCAGACGTCGGCCAGCCCCAGCATTTT. Protein product: CASSPDVGQPQHF.

This chain connects TRBV12-5 to TRBJ2-7; D is perhaps TRBD1 (5 bases). V lost 1 base to trimming and J lost 5 bases, with 18 bases between them. CDR3 length equals 16 residues. From germline, CDR1 is LGHNT and CDR2 FRNRAP. DNA for the CDR3: TGTGCTAGTGGTTTGGGGCAGGGTGGCGTCCAGGACGAGCAGTACTTC. This codes for CASGLGQGGVQDEQYF.